This passage covers 18 T cell receptor beta chains from one sample sequenced in a study of T-cell memory formation after mild COVID-19. TCRdb re-analysed the 5' RACE reads in MiXCR, keeping a single row per CDR3 protein. The sample carries about 560,000 distinct CDR3 sequences, approximately 15% recorded once. Sequences were obtained from PBMCs or a T cell subset sorted from them (not recorded which). Every receptor here comes from an adult woman who had mild COVID-19 (a few samples of this study predate the infection). Cell type and time point are not known.

The chain carries TRBV29-1 and TRBJ2-1; D is ambiguous. This CDR3 is built from 11 residues. From germline, CDR1 is SQVTM and CDR2 ANQGSEA. V lost 3 bases and J 3 bases, leaving 3 bases between the germline ends. The CDR3 loop is CSVDVYNEQFF. CDR3 DNA: TGCAGCGTTGATGTCTACAATGAGCAGTTCTTC.

This clonotype has just a few counts. The V and J genes are TRBV11-3 and TRBJ2-7; either TRBD1 or TRBD2 may supply D (5 bases each). Trimming stripped 2 bases from V and 1 base from J, with 21 bases between. Germline V gene data show CDR1 as SGHNT and CDR2 as YENEEA. CDR3 length: 18 amino acids. Written as DNA, the CDR3 is TGTGCCAGCAGCTTATTCACCGAGGGGAAAAGGGATTCCTACGAGCAGTACTTC. It encodes CASSLFTEGKRDSYEQYF.

J is TRBJ2-5 and V is TRBV9; D gene ambiguous. The germline gives CDR1 SGDLS, CDR2 YYNGEE. The CDR3 has 14 amino acids. The V end lost 1 base, the J end lost 1 base, and 8 bases lay between the germline ends. The CDR3 nucleotides are TGTGCCAGCAGCGTATCCCCGGGCCAAGAGACCCAGTACTTC. Residues: CASSVSPGQETQYF.

The table lists this clonotype with a few counts. The gene calls are TRBV10-3 and TRBJ2-7; 8 positions match TRBD2. CDR1 and CDR2 (germline): ENHRY, SYGVKD. The CDR3 extends over 15 amino acids. V lost 3 bases, J lost 5 bases, and 9 bases stayed unmatched. This CDR3 reads CAISDPGLGLNEQYF. In DNA, the CDR3 is TGTGCCATCAGTGATCCGGGACTAGGCCTCAACGAGCAGTACTTC.

The rearrangement joins TRBV20-1 to TRBJ2-7, with 9 bases that match TRBD1. The CDR3 sequence is 14 residues long. The germline gives CDR1 DFQATT, CDR2 SNEGSKA (reference sequence). V lost 8 bases and J lost 2; bases outside the gene matches: 10. CDR3 nucleotide sequence: TGCAGTTCTGGGGGGGGGACAGGGACCTACGAGCAGTACTTC. It is translated as CSSGGGTGTYEQYF.

This clonotype was seen more than once but under ten times. The V and J genes are TRBV11-2 and TRBJ2-7; no firm D call. CDR1 is SGHAT, CDR2 FQNNGV, per germline. V lost 2 bases, J lost 0 bases, and 11 bases lay in between. This CDR3 comprises 15 residues. CDR3 protein: CASSLMGLHSYEQYF. CDR3 sequence (DNA): TGTGCCAGCAGCTTAATGGGCCTTCACTCCTACGAGCAGTACTTC.

The chain couples TRBV28 to TRBJ1-4, with a weak D call TRBD1 (5 bases). CDR3 length: 12 residues. Trimming shortened V by 7 bases and J by 4 bases, and 7 bases separated the two germline ends. Per the germline V gene, CDR1 is MDHEN and CDR2 is SYDVKM. CDR3 nucleotides: TGTGCCAGCATAGGGGATAATGAAAAACTGTTTTTT. Encoded protein: CASIGDNEKLFF.

This clonotype was seen more than once but under ten times. J is TRBJ1-5 and V is TRBV7-2; D remains unclear. The V gene's germline CDR1 is SGHTA and CDR2 FQGNSA. The CDR3 contains 16 residues. V was cut by 1 base and J by 4 bases, with 14 bases left in between. Here the CDR3 DNA reads TGTGCCAGCAGCTTAGAGGGTACGAGTGGGAATCAGCCCCAGCATTTT. Encoded protein: CASSLEGTSGNQPQHF.

The chain is built from TRBV5-1 and TRBJ2-3; D might be TRBD1 (5 bases). Trimming took 4 bases from V and 4 from J, leaving 16 bases between them. Germline lookup yields CDR1 SGHRS and CDR2 YFSETQ. This CDR3 has 15 residues. CDR3 bases: TGCGCCAGCAGCACACGACAGCTGGGCGCAGATACGCAGTATTTT. Its translation is CASSTRQLGADTQYF.

The chain joins TRBV12-3 or TRBV12-4 to TRBJ1-2; no clear D. The V end was cut by 5 bases, the J end by 8 bases, with 12 bases between. The CDR3 runs to 12 residues. The DNA for the CDR3 is TGTGCCAGCAGTATCGGTAGTCGCGGCTACACCTTC. Protein product: CASSIGSRGYTF.

The sample holds a few counts of this clonotype. This rearrangement joins TRBV7-2 to TRBJ2-2; TRBD2 matches 9 bases. Trimming took 5 bases from V and 10 from J; bases not matched to a gene: 8. CDR1 SGHTA and CDR2 FQGNSA come from the germline V gene. This CDR3 contains 14 residues. The CDR3 DNA reads TGTGCCAGCAGCGGAAGCGGGAGGCCCACGGAGCTGTTTTTT. Translation gives CASSGSGRPTELFF.

This clonotype has a handful of counts. The chain joins TRBV12-3 or TRBV12-4 to TRBJ2-1; a possible D gene is TRBD2 (6 bases). Trimming took 3 bases from V and 6 from J, leaving 21 bases between them. The CDR3 runs 17 residues. The CDR3 nucleotides are TGTGCCAGCAGTTTCTCCTTAACTAGCAGAGAGTCCAATGAGCAGTTCTTC. It translates to CASSFSLTSRESNEQFF.

The J gene is TRBJ1-2, the V gene TRBV3-1, with D maybe TRBD1 (5 bases). The CDR3 is 14 amino acids. In germline, CDR1 is LGHDT, CDR2 YNNKEL (reference sequence). V lost 4 bases to trimming and J lost 1 base, with 10 bases between them. CDR3 amino acids: CASSRDGGNYGYTF. The CDR3 coding sequence is TGTGCCAGCAGCCGGGACGGAGGTAACTATGGCTACACCTTC.

This clonotype was seen a few times. The chain is built from TRBV23-1 and TRBJ1-1, with D maybe TRBD1 (5 bases). TRBV23-1 is designated an ORF whose function remains uncertain. The CDR3 loop spans 13 amino acids. V lost 8 bases and J lost 5, with 15 bases in between. DNA for the CDR3: TGCGCCAGCGGCGGGGACGTCGGGACTGAAGCTTTCTTT. Translation: CASGGDVGTEAFF.

This clonotype was found a few times. The chain couples TRBV27 to TRBJ1-2, with a weak D call TRBD1 (5 bases). This CDR3 region has 13 residues. The V and J ends lost 3 bases and 5 bases respectively, with 10 bases between them. The germline CDR1 and CDR2 sequences are MNHEY and SMNVEV (reference sequence). The CDR3 is CASSFGGTYGYTF. The CDR3 DNA reads as TGTGCCAGCAGTTTCGGGGGTACTTATGGCTACACCTTC.

The rearrangement joins TRBV6-5 to TRBJ2-5; D perhaps matches TRBD2 (6 bases). Germline V gene lookup returns CDR1 MNHEY and CDR2 SVGAGI. Trimming removed 4 bases at V and 7 bases at J, with 16 bases between. This CDR3 has 14 residues. The CDR3 loop reads CASSSGGVAGTQYF. As DNA, the CDR3 is TGTGCCAGCAGTTCCGGAGGGGTAGCCGGGACCCAGTACTTC.

There are a few counts of this clonotype. The chain has TRBV7-2 and TRBJ1-1, with D possibly being TRBD1 (5 bases). This CDR3 region has 16 residues. V shed 1 base and J shed 3 bases, with 15 bases lying between them. Germline lookup yields CDR1 SGHTA and CDR2 FQGNSA. For the CDR3, the DNA is TGTGCCAGCAGCTTAGGAGAGGGGTTTTTGGACACTGAAGCTTTCTTT. Residues: CASSLGEGFLDTEAFF. The full variable domain, its missing parts supplied by reference TRBV7-2 and TRBJ1-1, is GAGVSQSPSNKVTEKGKDVELRCDPISGHTALYWYRQSLGQGLEFLIYFQGNSAPDKSGLPSDRFSAERTGGSVSTLTIQRTQQEDSAVYLCASSLGEGFLDTEAFFGQGTRLTVV.

The chain joins TRBV6-5 to TRBJ2-2, with 8 bases identical to TRBD2. This CDR3 is built from 16 residues. With V trimmed by 5 bases and J by 4 bases, 9 bases remained unmatched. The germline V gene encodes CDR1 MNHEY and CDR2 SVGAGI. The DNA for the CDR3 is TGTGCCAGCAGTCTCCGACTAGCGATCATCACCGGGGAGCTGTTTTTT. Encoded protein: CASSLRLAIITGELFF.